This T cell receptor (beta chain) was captured by sequencing in a study of cytomegalovirus exposure and HLA in healthy donors. TCRdb's copy holds only in-frame clones and misses some; the assay was immunoSEQ multiplex PCR. The table has 150,000 or so clones, 75% to 90% seen once. Study-wide findings and caveats: Investigators reported some 150 TCR beta chains as tied to cytomegalovirus. For most TCR sequences rarity was the rule, although some public TCRs occurred in many donors.

V was pared by 6 bases and J by 7 bases, with 4 bases of the junction left unmatched. The CDR3 is 13 residues long. Germline V gives CDR1 MNHEY, CDR2 SVGAGI. Remarks on this clone: Its antigen is unidentified.

This chain connects TRBV6-5 to TRBJ1-5, with TRBD1 matching 9 bases. This clonotype was obtained from a man younger than 30 in good health and CMV-seropositive. Sequenced material: PBMCs. Written as DNA, the CDR3 is TGTGCCAGCAGGAGGGACAGGGCCCAGCCCCAGCATTTT. It is translated as CASRRDRAQPQHF.